The rows below give T cell receptor beta chains drawn from one sample of a study of T cell responses to AZD1222 COVID-19 vaccine. The protocol was immunoSEQ multiplex PCR, while the TCRdb copy is restricted to in-frame clones and leaves out a portion. Among about 140,000 clones listed, about four fifths were seen once. The source was peripheral blood, collected on day 0 of AZD1222 vaccination. All receptors come from an adult in good health. CDR3s leave out the opening cysteine and the closing phenylalanine or tryptophan. The D gene is left open where the match is weak. Where a row states a size, it is once, few, many or the class of an expanded clone; other rows omit it.

J	D	length	size	V	CDR3
TRBJ1-2	-	12	-	TRBV5-1	ASRRSPGEDGYT
TRBJ1-1	-	11	-	TRBV12-3/TRBV12-4	ASSPGRTIWAF
TRBJ1-3	-	14	-	TRBV6-5	ASSYSREVAGNTIY
TRBJ1-2	-	11	few	TRBV9	ASTNDANYGYT
TRBJ1-5	-	10	-	TRBV6-5	ASSNQNQPQH
TRBJ1-1	-	13	-	TRBV28	ASNSWGAPNTEAF
TRBJ1-1	-	14	-	TRBV28	ASSFDGGYMNTEAF
TRBJ2-5	TRBD1	12	-	TRBV5-8	ASSWGQGIKTQY
TRBJ1-1	-	10	-	TRBV29-1	SVDRGNTEAF
TRBJ2-4	-	14	once	TRBV30	AWSGALGQGKNIQY
TRBJ2-2	-	15	-	TRBV21-1	ASSKVLNYANTGELF
TRBJ1-3	-	13	once	TRBV5-6	ASSLFRASGNTIY
TRBJ1-6	-	11	-	TRBV2	ASRRSYNSPLH
TRBJ1-4	-	13	-	TRBV5-1	ASTRTATTNEKLF
TRBJ2-3	-	11	-	TRBV10-3	AINPGETDTQY
TRBJ1-1	-	13	few	TRBV29-1	SVESFRVTNTEAF
TRBJ2-7	-	11	-	TRBV11-2	ASSFRSSYEQY
TRBJ2-2	TRBD2	14	-	TRBV5-1	ASSQGTSGGTGELF
TRBJ2-3	-	14	-	TRBV2	ASSLGTAGGTDTQY
TRBJ1-1	-	16	once	TRBV19	ASSIRNHPSGIDTEAF
TRBJ1-2	-	10	once	TRBV28	AIAEGAGGYT
TRBJ1-5	TRBD1	13	-	TRBV27	ATRDRASSNQPQH
TRBJ1-2	-	11	-	TRBV6-4	ASKGNSIYGYT